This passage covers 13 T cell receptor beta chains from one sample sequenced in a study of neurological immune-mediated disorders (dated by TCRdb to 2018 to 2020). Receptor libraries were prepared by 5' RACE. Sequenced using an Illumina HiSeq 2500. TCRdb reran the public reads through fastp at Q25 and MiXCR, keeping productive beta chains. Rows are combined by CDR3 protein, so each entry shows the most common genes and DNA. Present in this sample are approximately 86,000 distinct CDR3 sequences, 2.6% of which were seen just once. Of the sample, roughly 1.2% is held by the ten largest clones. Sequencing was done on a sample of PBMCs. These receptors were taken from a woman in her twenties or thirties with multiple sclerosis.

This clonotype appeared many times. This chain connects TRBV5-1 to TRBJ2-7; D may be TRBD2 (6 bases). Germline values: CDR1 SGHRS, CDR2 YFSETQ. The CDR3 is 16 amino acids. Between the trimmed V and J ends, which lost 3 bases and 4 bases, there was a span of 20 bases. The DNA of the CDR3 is TGCGCCAGCAGCTCGACCGTGACTAGTGGGGCATACGAGCAGTACTTC. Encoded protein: CASSSTVTSGAYEQYF. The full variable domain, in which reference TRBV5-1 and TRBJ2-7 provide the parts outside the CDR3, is KAGVTQTPRYLIKTRGQQVTLSCSPISGHRSVSWYQQTPGQGLQFLFEYFSETQRNKGNFPGRFSGRQFSNSRSEMNVSTLELGDSALYLCASSSTVTSGAYEQYFGPGTRLTVT.

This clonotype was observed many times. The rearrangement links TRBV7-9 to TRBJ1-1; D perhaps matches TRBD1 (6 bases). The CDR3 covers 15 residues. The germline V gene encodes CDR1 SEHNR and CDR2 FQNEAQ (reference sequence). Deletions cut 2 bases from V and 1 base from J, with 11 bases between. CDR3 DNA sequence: TGTGCCAGCAGCTTACACCCGGGACAGAACACTGAAGCTTTCTTT. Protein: CASSLHPGQNTEAFF.

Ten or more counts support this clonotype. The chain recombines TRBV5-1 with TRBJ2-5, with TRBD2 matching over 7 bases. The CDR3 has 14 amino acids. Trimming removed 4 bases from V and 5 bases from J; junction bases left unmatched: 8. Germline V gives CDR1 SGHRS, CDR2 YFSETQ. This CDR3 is CASSPGEGRETQYF. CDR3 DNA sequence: TGCGCCAGCAGCCCCGGGGAGGGGCGGGAGACCCAGTACTTC.

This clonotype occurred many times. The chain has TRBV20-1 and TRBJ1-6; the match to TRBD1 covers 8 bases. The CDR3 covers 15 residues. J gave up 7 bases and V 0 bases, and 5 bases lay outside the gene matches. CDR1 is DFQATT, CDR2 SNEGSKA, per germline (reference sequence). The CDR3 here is CSARDRGTGNSPLHF. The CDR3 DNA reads TGCAGTGCTAGAGATCGCGGGACAGGCAATTCACCCCTCCACTTT.

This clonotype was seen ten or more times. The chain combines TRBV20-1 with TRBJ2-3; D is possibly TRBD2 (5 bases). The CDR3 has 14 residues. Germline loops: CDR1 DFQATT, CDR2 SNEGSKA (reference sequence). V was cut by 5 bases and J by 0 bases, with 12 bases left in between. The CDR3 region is CSADGISSTDTQYF. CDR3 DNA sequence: TGCAGTGCTGACGGGATTTCTAGCACAGATACGCAGTATTTT.

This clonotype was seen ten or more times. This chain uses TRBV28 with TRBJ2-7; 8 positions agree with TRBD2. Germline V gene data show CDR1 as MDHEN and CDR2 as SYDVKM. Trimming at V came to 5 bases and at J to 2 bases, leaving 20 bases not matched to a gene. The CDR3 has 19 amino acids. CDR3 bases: TGTGCCAGCAGTCCTTTAGTCGGAGCCGGGACTAGGAAAGCCTACGAGCAGTACTTC. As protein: CASSPLVGAGTRKAYEQYF.

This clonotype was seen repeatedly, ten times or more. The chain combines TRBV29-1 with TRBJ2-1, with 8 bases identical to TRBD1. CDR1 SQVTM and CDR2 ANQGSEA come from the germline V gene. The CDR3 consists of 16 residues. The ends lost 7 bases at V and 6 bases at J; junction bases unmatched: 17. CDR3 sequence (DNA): TGCAGCGCGGTGGGCTTACAGGGGGTAGATAGCAATGAGCAGTTCTTC. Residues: CSAVGLQGVDSNEQFF.

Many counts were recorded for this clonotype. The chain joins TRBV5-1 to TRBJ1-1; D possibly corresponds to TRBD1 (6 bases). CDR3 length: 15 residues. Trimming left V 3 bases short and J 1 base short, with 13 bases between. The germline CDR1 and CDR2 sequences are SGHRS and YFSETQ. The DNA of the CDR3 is TGCGCCAGCAGCTGGGGGCCCGGACCGAACACTGAAGCTTTCTTT. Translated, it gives CASSWGPGPNTEAFF.

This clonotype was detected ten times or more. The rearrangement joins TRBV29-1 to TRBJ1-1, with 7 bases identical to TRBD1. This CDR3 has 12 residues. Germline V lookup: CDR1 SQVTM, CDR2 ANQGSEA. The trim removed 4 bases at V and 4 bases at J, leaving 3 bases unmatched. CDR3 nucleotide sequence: TGCAGCGTTGGACCAGGGGGCACTGAAGCTTTCTTT. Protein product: CSVGPGGTEAFF. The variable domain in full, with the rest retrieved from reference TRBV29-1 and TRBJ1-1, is SAVISQKPSRDICQRGTSLTIQCQVDSQVTMMFWYRQQPGQSLTLIATANQGSEATYESGFVIDKFPISRPNLTFSTLTVSNMSPEDSSIYLCSVGPGGTEAFFGQGTRLTVV.

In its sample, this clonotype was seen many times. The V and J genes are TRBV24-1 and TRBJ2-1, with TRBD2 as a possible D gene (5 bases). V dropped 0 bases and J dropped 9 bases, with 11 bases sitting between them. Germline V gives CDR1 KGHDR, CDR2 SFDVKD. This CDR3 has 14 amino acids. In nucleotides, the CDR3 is TGTGCCACCAGTGATTTGAGAGGGTCGGCTGAGCAGTTCTTC. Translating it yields CATSDLRGSAEQFF.

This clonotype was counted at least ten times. The CDR3 region is CSARSEAGDGSPLHF. In nucleotides, the CDR3 is TGCAGTGCTAGATCGGAGGCGGGGGACGGTTCACCCCTCCACTTT. V is TRBV20-1 and J is TRBJ1-6, with D perhaps matching TRBD1 (5 bases). V dropped 2 bases and J dropped 9 bases, with 17 bases sitting between them. The CDR3 contains 15 residues. Germline V gives CDR1 DFQATT, CDR2 SNEGSKA (reference sequence).

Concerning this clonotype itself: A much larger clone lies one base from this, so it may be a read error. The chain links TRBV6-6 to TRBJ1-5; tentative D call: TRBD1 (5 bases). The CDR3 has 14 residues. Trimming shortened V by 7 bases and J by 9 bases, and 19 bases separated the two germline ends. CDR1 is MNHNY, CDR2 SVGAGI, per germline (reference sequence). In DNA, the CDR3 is TGTGCCAGCAACAGTTGGGGGTACGGGGTGCCCCAGCATTTT. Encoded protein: CASNSWGYGVPQHF.

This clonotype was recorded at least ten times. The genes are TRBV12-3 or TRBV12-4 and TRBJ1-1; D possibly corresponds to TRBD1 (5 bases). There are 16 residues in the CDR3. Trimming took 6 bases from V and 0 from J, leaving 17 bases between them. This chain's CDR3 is CASSFSGTTMNTEAFF. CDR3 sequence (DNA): TGTGCCAGCAGCTTCTCAGGGACGACAATGAACACTGAAGCTTTCTTT.